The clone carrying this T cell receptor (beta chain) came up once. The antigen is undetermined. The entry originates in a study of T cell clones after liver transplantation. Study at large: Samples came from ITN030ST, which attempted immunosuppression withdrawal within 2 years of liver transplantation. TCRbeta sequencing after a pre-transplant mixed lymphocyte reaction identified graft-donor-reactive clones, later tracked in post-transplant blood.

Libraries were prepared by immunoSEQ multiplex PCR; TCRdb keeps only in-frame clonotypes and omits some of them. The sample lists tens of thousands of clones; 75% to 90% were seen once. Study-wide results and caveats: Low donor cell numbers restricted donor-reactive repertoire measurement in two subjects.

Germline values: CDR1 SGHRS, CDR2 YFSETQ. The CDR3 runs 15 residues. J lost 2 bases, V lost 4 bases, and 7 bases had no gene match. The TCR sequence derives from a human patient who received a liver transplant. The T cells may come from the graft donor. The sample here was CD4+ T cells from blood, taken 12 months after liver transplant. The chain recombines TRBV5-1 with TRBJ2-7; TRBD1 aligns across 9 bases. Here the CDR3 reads CASSHRDRAAYEQYF. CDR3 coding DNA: TGCGCCAGCAGCCACCGGGACAGGGCCGCCTACGAGCAGTACTTC.